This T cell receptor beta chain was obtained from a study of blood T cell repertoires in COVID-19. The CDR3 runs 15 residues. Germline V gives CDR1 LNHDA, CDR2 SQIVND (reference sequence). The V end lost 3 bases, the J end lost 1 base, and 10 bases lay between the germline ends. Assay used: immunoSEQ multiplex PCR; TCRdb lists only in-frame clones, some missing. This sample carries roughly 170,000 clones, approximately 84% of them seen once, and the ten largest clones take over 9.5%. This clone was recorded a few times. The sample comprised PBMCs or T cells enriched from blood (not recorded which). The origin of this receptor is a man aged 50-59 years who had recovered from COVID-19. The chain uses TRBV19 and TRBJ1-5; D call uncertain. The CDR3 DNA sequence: TGTGCCAGTAGTATGGAACAGAGCAGCAATCAGCCCCAGCATTTT. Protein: CASSMEQSSNQPQHF.